The 4 T cell receptor beta chains in this list originate from one sample, sequenced in a study of cytomegalovirus exposure and HLA in healthy donors. Use of 60 Vbeta and 13 Jbeta primers characterized the PCR. Sequencing used immunoSEQ multiplex PCR; TCRdb keeps in-frame clones, though not all of them. The data show fewer than 200,000 clones, approximately 81% seen once. Sequencing was carried out using PBMCs. These receptors originate from a woman aged 30 to 39 in good health and CMV-seropositive.

V is TRBV2 and J is TRBJ2-1, with D maybe TRBD2 (6 bases). Germline loops: CDR1 SNHLY, CDR2 FYNNEI. The CDR3 has 17 amino acids. Trimming took off 7 bases at V and 7 bases at J, with 26 bases between the two ends. The CDR3, as DNA: TGTGCCAGCATGGACGGGAGACAGACCATAGTAGCAAATGAGCAGTTCTTC. Protein sequence: CASMDGRQTIVANEQFF.

This chain links TRBV19 with TRBJ2-7, with 9 bases matching TRBD2. This CDR3 contains 14 residues. The trim removed 3 bases at V and 4 bases at J, leaving 4 bases unmatched. Germline V gene sequence: CDR1 LNHDA, CDR2 SQIVND (reference sequence). For the CDR3, the DNA is TGTGCCAGTAGTATGACTAGCGGAAATTACGAGCAGTACTTC. It is translated as CASSMTSGNYEQYF.

The chain links TRBV20-1 to TRBJ1-1, with D maybe TRBD1 (5 bases). This CDR3 contains 11 residues. V shed 3 bases and J shed 11 bases, with 13 bases lying between them. The germline gives CDR1 DFQATT, CDR2 SNEGSKA (reference sequence). The CDR3 region has the DNA TGCAGTGCTAGCGACAGTTATGCGGCTTTCTTT. The encoded protein is CSASDSYAAFF.

A few counts support this clone. The chain is built from TRBV29-1 and TRBJ1-2, with D possibly being TRBD1 (6 bases). The CDR3 is 16 amino acids. CDR1 and CDR2 from the germline V gene are SQVTM and ANQGSEA. V was pared by 0 bases and J by 7 bases, with 21 bases between. CDR3 amino acids: CSVEDRQSRGGRGYTF. The CDR3 DNA reads TGCAGCGTTGAAGATCGTCAGTCCAGAGGGGGACGTGGCTACACCTTC.